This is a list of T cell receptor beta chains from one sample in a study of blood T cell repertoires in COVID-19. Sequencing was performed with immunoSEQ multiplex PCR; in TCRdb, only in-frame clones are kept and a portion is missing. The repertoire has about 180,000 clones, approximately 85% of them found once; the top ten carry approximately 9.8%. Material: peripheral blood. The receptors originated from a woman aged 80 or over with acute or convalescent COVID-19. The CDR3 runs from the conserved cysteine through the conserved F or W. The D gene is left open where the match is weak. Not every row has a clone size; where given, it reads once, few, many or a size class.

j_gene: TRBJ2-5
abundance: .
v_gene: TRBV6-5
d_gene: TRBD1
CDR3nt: TGTGCCAGCAGTACCCTGACAGGGAATTCGGGGACCCAGTACTTC
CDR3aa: CASSTLTGNSGTQYF

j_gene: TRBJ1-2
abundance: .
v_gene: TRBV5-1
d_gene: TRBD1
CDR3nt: TGCGCCAGCAGCTCGGACAGGGGGGAAAACTATGGCTACACCTTC
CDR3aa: CASSSDRGENYGYTF

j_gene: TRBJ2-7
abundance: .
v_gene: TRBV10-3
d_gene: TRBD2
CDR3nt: TGTGCCATCAGTGAGTCGCTTGGGACTAGCTTCAACTACGAGCAGTACTTC
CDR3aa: CAISESLGTSFNYEQYF

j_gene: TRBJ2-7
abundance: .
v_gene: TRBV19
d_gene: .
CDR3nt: TGTGCCAGTAGTGCCCAGACTAGTTCCTACGAGCAGTACTTC
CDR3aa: CASSAQTSSYEQYF

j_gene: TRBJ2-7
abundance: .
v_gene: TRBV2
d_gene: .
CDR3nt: TGTGCCAGCAGGGGCAAGGACAGGGCGGGGGACGAGCAGTACTTC
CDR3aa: CASRGKDRAGDEQYF

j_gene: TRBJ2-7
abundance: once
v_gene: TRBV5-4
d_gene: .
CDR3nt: TGTGCCAGCAGCGCGGGACAGCTAATTTCCTACGAGCAGTACTTC
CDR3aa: CASSAGQLISYEQYF

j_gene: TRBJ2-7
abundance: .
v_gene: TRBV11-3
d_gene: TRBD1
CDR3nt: TGTGCCAGCAGCTACGACAGGGGAGGCGAGCAGTACTTC
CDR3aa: CASSYDRGGEQYF

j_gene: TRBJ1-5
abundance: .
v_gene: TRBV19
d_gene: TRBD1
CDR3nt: TGTGCCAGTAGTTTCGTAGGACAGGGGGGTCAGCCCCAGCATTTT
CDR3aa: CASSFVGQGGQPQHF

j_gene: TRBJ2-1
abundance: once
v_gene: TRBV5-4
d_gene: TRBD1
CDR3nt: TGTGCCAGCAGCTTGGCCCCGGGACAGGGGGCAGGTGAGCAGTTCTTC
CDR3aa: CASSLAPGQGAGEQFF

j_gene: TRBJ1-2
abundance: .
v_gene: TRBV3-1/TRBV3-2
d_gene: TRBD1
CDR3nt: TGTGCCAGCAGCCAGGGACAGGGGAAAAACTATGGCTACACCTTC
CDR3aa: CASSQGQGKNYGYTF

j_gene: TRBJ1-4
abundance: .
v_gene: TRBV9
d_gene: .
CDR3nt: TGTGCCAGCAGCGTATTCGGTGGGAGGGATGAAAAACTGTTTTTT
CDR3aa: CASSVFGGRDEKLFF

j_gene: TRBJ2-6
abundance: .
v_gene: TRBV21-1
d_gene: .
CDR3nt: TGTGCCAGCAGCAAAGTTAAAGGACATTTAGGTCCTGGGGCCAACGTCCTGACTTTC
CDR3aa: CASSKVKGHLGPGANVLTF

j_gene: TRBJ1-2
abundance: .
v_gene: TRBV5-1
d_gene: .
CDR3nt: TGCGCCAGCAGCGTGGAAATCGGTGCGGGCTACACCTTC
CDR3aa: CASSVEIGAGYTF

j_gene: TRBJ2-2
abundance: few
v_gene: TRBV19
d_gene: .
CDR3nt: TGTGCCAGTAGTACCCATAGGGGCGGGGAGCTGTTTTTT
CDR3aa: CASSTHRGGELFF

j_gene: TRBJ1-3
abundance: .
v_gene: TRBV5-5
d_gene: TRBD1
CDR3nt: TGTGCCAGCAGCTTGACTTACAGGGGGACTGGAAACACCATATATTTT
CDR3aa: CASSLTYRGTGNTIYF

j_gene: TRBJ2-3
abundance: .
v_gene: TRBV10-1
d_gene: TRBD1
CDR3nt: TGCGCCAGCAGTGGACAGGGGAGAGATACGCAGTATTTT
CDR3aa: CASSGQGRDTQYF

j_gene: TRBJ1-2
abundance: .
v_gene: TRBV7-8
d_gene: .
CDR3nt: TGTGCCAGCAGCTTACCCGGGGACATCGATGGCTACACCTTC
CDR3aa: CASSLPGDIDGYTF

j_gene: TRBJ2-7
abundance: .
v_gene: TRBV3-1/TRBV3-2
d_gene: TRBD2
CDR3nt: TGTGCCAGCAGGGGACTAGCGGGTTCCTACGAGCAGTACTTC
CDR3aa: CASRGLAGSYEQYF

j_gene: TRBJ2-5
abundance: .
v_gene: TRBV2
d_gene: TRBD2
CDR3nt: TGTGCCAGCAGTGAAGCGTGGACTAGCGGGGGACCAATGAAGACCCAGTACTTC
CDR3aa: CASSEAWTSGGPMKTQYF

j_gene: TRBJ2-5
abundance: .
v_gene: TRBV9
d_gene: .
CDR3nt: TGTGCCAGCAGCGAGGACCCCGGAGGCCATACAGCGGAGACCCAGTACTTC
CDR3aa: CASSEDPGGHTAETQYF

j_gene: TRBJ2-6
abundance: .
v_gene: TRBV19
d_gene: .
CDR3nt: TGTGCCAGTAGTATAAGGGGTTCTGGGGCCAACGTCCTGACTTTC
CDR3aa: CASSIRGSGANVLTF

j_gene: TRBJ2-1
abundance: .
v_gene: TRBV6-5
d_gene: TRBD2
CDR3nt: TGTGCCAGCAGTTACTATCCCAGCGGGAGGGCCGGTGAGCAGTTCTTC
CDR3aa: CASSYYPSGRAGEQFF

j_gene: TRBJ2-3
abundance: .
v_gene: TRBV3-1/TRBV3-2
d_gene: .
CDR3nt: TGTGCCAGCAGCCAAGCAGAGGCGGATACGCAGTATTTT
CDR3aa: CASSQAEADTQYF

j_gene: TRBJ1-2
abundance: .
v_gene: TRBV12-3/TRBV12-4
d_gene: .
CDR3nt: TGTGCCAGCAGTTTGCAGGGGTGGAATGGCTACACCTTC
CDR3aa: CASSLQGWNGYTF

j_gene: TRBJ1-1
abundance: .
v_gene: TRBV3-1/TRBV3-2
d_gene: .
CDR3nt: TGTGCCAGCAGCAATAGGCGGGATGGTGAAGCTTTCTTT
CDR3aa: CASSNRRDGEAFF

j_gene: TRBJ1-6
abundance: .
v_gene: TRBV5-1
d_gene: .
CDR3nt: TGCGCCAGCAGCCTCGCGGGGGATAATTCACCCCTCCACTTT
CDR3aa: CASSLAGDNSPLHF

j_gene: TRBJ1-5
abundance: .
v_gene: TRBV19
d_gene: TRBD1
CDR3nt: TGTGCCAGTAGTTTTGGACAGGGGTCTCAGCCCCAGCATTTT
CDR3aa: CASSFGQGSQPQHF

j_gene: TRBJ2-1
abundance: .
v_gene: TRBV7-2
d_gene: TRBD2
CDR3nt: TGTGCCAGCAGCTTAGTGGCGGGGGATGAGCAGTTCTTC
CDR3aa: CASSLVAGDEQFF

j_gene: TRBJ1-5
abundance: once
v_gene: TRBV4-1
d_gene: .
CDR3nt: TGCGCCAGCAGCCAAGGACCCCAACAGGGAAGCAATCAGCCCCAGCATTTT
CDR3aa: CASSQGPQQGSNQPQHF